These 28 T cell receptor beta chains share one sample of origin, sequenced in a study of T cell responses to AZD1222 COVID-19 vaccine. The repertoire was sequenced with immunoSEQ multiplex PCR; TCRdb's copy has only in-frame clones and lacks some. Of about 130,000 clones detected, approximately 91% appear once; the ten largest clones hold roughly 0.98%. Sample: peripheral blood, taken 28 days after the second AZD1222 dose. These receptors were obtained from an adult who received the AZD1222 COVID-19 vaccine.

The chain couples TRBV9 to TRBJ2-7; D is perhaps TRBD1 or TRBD2 (6 bases each). Trimming pared 3 bases from V and 6 bases from J, leaving 10 bases between. The CDR3 has 12 residues. Per germline, CDR1 SGDLS and CDR2 YYNGEE. For the CDR3, the DNA is TGTGCCAGCAGCGACGGGGGCGGCGAGCAGTACTTC. Its protein is CASSDGGGEQYF.

This chain uses TRBV12-5 with TRBJ2-3; 7 bases are a match to TRBD1. Germline CDR1 is LGHNT and CDR2 is FRNRAP. There are 14 residues in the CDR3. V lost 3 bases to trimming and J lost 1 base; unmatched junction nucleotides: 1. The CDR3 DNA sequence: TGTGCTAGTGGTTTCGGACAGGGCACAGATACGCAGTATTTT. Its protein product is CASGFGQGTDTQYF.

The V gene is TRBV7-8, the J gene TRBJ1-4; 7 bases align to TRBD1. CDR3 length: 17 residues. V lost 1 base and J lost 2; bases outside the gene matches: 7. The germline V gene has CDR1 SGHVS and CDR2 FQNEAQ. The CDR3 bases are TGTGCCAGCAGCTTAGGACAGGGCCGGGGGACTAATGAAAAACTGTTTTTT. It codes for CASSLGQGRGTNEKLFF.

The chain recombines TRBV6-4 with TRBJ2-1; D is undetermined. Trimming removed 2 bases from V and 1 base from J, with 9 bases in between. The CDR3 has 15 residues. Germline loops: CDR1 MRHNA, CDR2 SNTAGT. The CDR3 nucleotides read TGTGCCAGCAGTGACGGCGGCGTTTCCTACAATGAGCAGTTCTTC. This translates into CASSDGGVSYNEQFF.

This chain uses TRBV25-1 with TRBJ1-3; D not certain. V lost 3 bases and J lost 7, with 13 bases in between. There are 14 residues in the CDR3. Germline V CDR1 and CDR2: MGHDK, SYGVNS. CDR3 in DNA: TGTGCCAGCAGTGACGCTAAAAGATGGAACACCATATATTTT. Amino acid sequence: CASSDAKRWNTIYF.

The genes are TRBV27 and TRBJ1-1, with D perhaps matching TRBD1 (5 bases). CDR1 MNHEY and CDR2 SMNVEV come from the germline V gene (reference sequence). V lost 5 bases, J lost 0 bases, and 19 bases lay in between. The CDR3 is made up of 17 amino acids. The CDR3 here is CASSRTTGRNMNTEAFF. CDR3 DNA sequence: TGTGCCAGCAGTCGGACTACGGGACGGAATATGAACACTGAAGCTTTCTTT.

The rearrangement uses TRBV6-5 and TRBJ1-1; 9 nucleotides agree with TRBD1. The CDR3 loop spans 15 amino acids. J was trimmed by 2 bases and V by 5 bases; bases with no gene match: 6. The germline V gene has CDR1 MNHEY and CDR2 SVGAGI. CDR3 protein: CASSQGQGVNTEAFF. CDR3 DNA sequence: TGTGCCAGCAGTCAGGGACAGGGAGTTAACACTGAAGCTTTCTTT.

The chain has TRBV4-1 and TRBJ1-1; D unresolved. The CDR3 spans 15 residues. Trimming took off 4 bases at V and 1 base at J, with 13 bases between the two ends. CDR1 is MGHRA and CDR2 is YSYEKL in the germline V gene. CDR3 nucleotides: TGCGCCAGCAGCCGAGGCGCACAGAAGAACACTGAAGCTTTCTTT. Protein product: CASSRGAQKNTEAFF.

This chain connects TRBV30 to TRBJ2-7, with 8 bases that match TRBD1. With 0 bases clipped from V and 3 bases from J, the junction kept 4 bases outside the gene matches. The germline V gene encodes CDR1 GTSNPN and CDR2 SVGIG (reference sequence). The CDR3 extends over 14 amino acids. The DNA for the CDR3 is TGTGCCTGGAGTGTGGCAGGGGGCGGCTACGAGCAGTACTTC. Translating it yields CAWSVAGGGYEQYF.

The rearrangement uses TRBV5-6 and TRBJ1-5; 7 nucleotides match TRBD1. Germline CDR1 and CDR2: SGHDT and YYEEEE. CDR3 length: 13 residues. The J segment lost 6 bases and the V segment lost 2 bases, leaving 2 bases of the junction unmatched. This chain's CDR3 is CASSFQGGQPQHF. In nucleotides, the CDR3 is TGTGCCAGCAGCTTCCAGGGGGGTCAGCCCCAGCATTTT. The full variable domain, rest sourced from reference TRBV5-6 and TRBJ1-5, is DAGVTQSPTHLIKTRGQQVTLRCSPKSGHDTVSWYQQALGQGPQFIFQYYEEEERQRGNFPDRFSGHQFPNYSSELNVNALLLGDSALYLCASSFQGGQPQHFGDGTRLSIL.

The chain combines TRBV7-2 with TRBJ1-5, with 8 bases aligning to TRBD1. The CDR3 contains 13 residues. Germline-derived CDR1 and CDR2 are SGHTA and FQGNSA. V shed 4 bases and J 7 bases; nucleotides not matched to a gene: 3. CDR3 DNA: TGTGCCAGCAGCTGGAGGACAGGGCAGCCCCAGCATTTT. It encodes CASSWRTGQPQHF.

V and J are TRBV4-2 and TRBJ2-5; 7 nucleotides match TRBD1. Looked up from germline, CDR1 is LGHNA and CDR2 is YNFKEQ. V lost 3 bases and J lost 3; bases outside the gene matches: 13. The CDR3 runs to 17 residues. CDR3 loop: CASSQQSRRQGEETQYF. CDR3 DNA sequence: TGTGCCAGCAGCCAGCAAAGTCGAAGACAGGGCGAAGAGACCCAGTACTTC.

V is TRBV2 and J is TRBJ1-2, with D possibly being TRBD1 (5 bases). Germline V gene data show CDR1 as SNHLY and CDR2 as FYNNEI. Trimming removed 7 bases from V and 7 bases from J, with 19 bases in between. The CDR3 runs 14 residues. CDR3 protein: CASTGGRGKSGYTF. The CDR3 nucleotides read TGTGCCAGCACCGGAGGTCGGGGGAAGAGTGGCTACACCTTC.

The chain couples TRBV6-5 to TRBJ2-1; D remains ambiguous. Looked up from germline, CDR1 is MNHEY and CDR2 is SVGAGI. With 8 bases removed from V and 15 bases from J, the gap between germline ends came to 23 bases. The CDR3 runs to 13 residues. DNA of the CDR3: TGTGCCAGCGGTAACAGACGCAACGACATGACGTTCTTC. As protein: CASGNRRNDMTFF.

V is TRBV6-5 and J is TRBJ1-3, with no clear D. This CDR3 is built from 14 residues. Germline assignment: CDR1 MNHEY and CDR2 SVGAGI. The V and J ends lost 5 bases and 4 bases respectively, with 12 bases between them. As DNA, the CDR3 is TGTGCCAGCAGTACAAGACGAGGCGGAAACACCATATATTTT. Its protein is CASSTRRGGNTIYF.

CDR3 in DNA: TGCAGCGTTGCGGAGGGCTGGGGAATGAACACTGAAGCTTTCTTT. Its protein product is CSVAEGWGMNTEAFF. V gene TRBV29-1 combines with J gene TRBJ1-1; D call uncertain. CDR1 and CDR2 (germline): SQVTM, ANQGSEA. V lost 4 bases and J lost 0, with 15 bases in between. CDR3 length: 15 amino acids.

The V call is TRBV25-1, the J call TRBJ2-2, with TRBD1 matching over 8 bases. V shed 8 bases, J shed 1 base, and the junction held 3 bases outside the gene matches. The CDR3 extends over 14 amino acids. Germline-derived CDR1 and CDR2 are MGHDK and SYGVNS. CDR3 region: CASHGQGNTGELFF. For the CDR3, the DNA is TGTGCCAGCCATGGACAGGGGAACACCGGGGAGCTGTTTTTT.

V and J are TRBV19 and TRBJ2-1, with 7 bases identical to TRBD1. Losses at the gene ends were 3 bases for V and 4 bases for J; bases not matched to a gene: 6. The germline CDR1 and CDR2 sequences are LNHDA and SQIVND (reference sequence). This CDR3 contains 15 residues. The CDR3 here is CASSIQRTGYNEQFF. The CDR3 coding sequence is TGTGCCAGTAGTATCCAGCGGACAGGTTACAATGAGCAGTTCTTC.

J is TRBJ2-1 and V is TRBV13; 10 bases align to TRBD2. Trimming took 2 bases from V and 2 from J; bases not matched to a gene: 6. The CDR3 is 17 amino acids. The germline V gene has CDR1 PRHDT and CDR2 FYEKMQ (reference sequence). CDR3 sequence reads: CASSLTSGILAYNEQFF. In nucleotides, the CDR3 is TGTGCCAGCAGCTTAACTAGCGGGATCTTGGCCTACAATGAGCAGTTCTTC.

The gene calls are TRBV11-1 and TRBJ2-7; D call uncertain. Germline V CDR1 and CDR2: SGHAT, FQDESV (reference sequence). V was clipped by 0 bases and J by 6 bases, with 12 bases between them. The CDR3 is 14 amino acids. The CDR3 spells CASSLAPTGSEQYF. The CDR3 DNA is TGTGCCAGCAGCTTAGCTCCGACTGGTTCCGAGCAGTACTTC.

V and J are TRBV30 and TRBJ1-6; unclear D gene. The germline V and J ends were trimmed by 5 bases and 6 bases, with 14 bases remaining between them. The CDR3 is made up of 14 amino acids. Germline loops: CDR1 GTSNPN, CDR2 SVGIG (reference sequence). The CDR3 loop reads CAWLNGMVNSPLHF. The CDR3 nucleotides are TGTGCCTGGCTGAACGGAATGGTTAATTCACCCCTCCACTTT.

This rearrangement joins TRBV5-1 to TRBJ1-6, with D unclear. This CDR3 has 13 residues. Trimming pared 4 bases from V and 14 bases from J, leaving 16 bases between. The germline gives CDR1 SGHRS, CDR2 YFSETQ. The CDR3, as DNA: TGCGCCAGCAGCGACCCGTCTGATGTCACCCTCCACTTT. Its protein is CASSDPSDVTLHF.

The J gene is TRBJ2-3, the V gene TRBV6-4; D is undetermined. Trimming removed 0 bases from V and 1 base from J, with 14 bases in between. The CDR3 has 17 residues. CDR1 and CDR2 (germline): MRHNA, SNTAGT. The CDR3 DNA is TGTGCCAGCAGTGACTCGCTAGTGTTGGGTGGCACAGATACGCAGTATTTT. Residues: CASSDSLVLGGTDTQYF.

The rearrangement joins TRBV9 to TRBJ1-1, with 12 bases matching TRBD1. Per the germline V gene, CDR1 is SGDLS and CDR2 is YYNGEE. This CDR3 has 17 amino acids. V trimming: 4 bases; J trimming: 1 base; junction bases outside the gene matches: 8. CDR3 protein: CASSHGTGGSPNTEAFF. The DNA of the CDR3 is TGTGCCAGCAGCCACGGGACAGGGGGCAGTCCGAACACTGAAGCTTTCTTT.

The rearrangement links TRBV18 to TRBJ2-7, with 10 bases aligning to TRBD2. Germline loops: CDR1 KGHSH, CDR2 LQKENI. With V trimmed by 4 bases and J by 2 bases, 2 bases remained unmatched. The CDR3 totals 14 residues. CDR3 residues: CASSRTSGTYEQYF. In DNA form, the CDR3 reads TGTGCCAGCTCACGGACTAGCGGAACCTACGAGCAGTACTTC.

This clone has a handful of counts. The chain is built from TRBV11-3 and TRBJ2-7; 9 bases align to TRBD1. The CDR3 covers 15 residues. CDR1 SGHNT and CDR2 YENEEA come from the germline V gene. J gave up 2 bases and V 5 bases, and 7 bases lay outside the gene matches. CDR3 region: CASSLNRGRTYEQYF. The CDR3 region has the DNA TGTGCCAGCAGCCTCAACAGGGGGCGAACCTACGAGCAGTACTTC.

This clone occurred a few times. The chain uses TRBV30 and TRBJ2-5; D may be TRBD1 (5 bases). The CDR3 runs 13 residues. V was shortened by 1 base and J by 2 bases, with 8 bases between the two germline ends. Germline CDR1 GTSNPN, CDR2 SVGIG (reference sequence). The CDR3 DNA is TGTGCCTGGAGTGGCAGGGCTCAAGAGACCCAGTACTTC. Its translation: CAWSGRAQETQYF.

The rearrangement uses TRBV19 and TRBJ2-2, with 8 bases that match TRBD2. The germline CDR1 and CDR2 sequences are LNHDA and SQIVND (reference sequence). This CDR3 region has 17 residues. The V gene end was trimmed by 3 bases and the J gene end by 4 bases; junction bases not matched to a gene: 10. The CDR3, as DNA: TGTGCCAGTAGTATCCCAGCGGGAGTTGCGAGCACCGGGGAGCTGTTTTTT. It yields the protein CASSIPAGVASTGELFF.